This T cell receptor (beta chain) stems from a study of blood T cell repertoires in COVID-19. The protocol was immunoSEQ multiplex PCR, while the TCRdb copy is restricted to in-frame clones and leaves out a portion. The table includes a few hundred thousand clones, around 87% detected once. The germline V gene has CDR1 LNHDA and CDR2 SQIVND (reference sequence). Deletions cut 5 bases from V and 3 bases from J, with 11 bases between. This CDR3 has 14 amino acids. Specimen: peripheral blood. The V call is TRBV19, the J call TRBJ1-5; D is possibly TRBD1 (5 bases). This TCR was recovered from a woman in her 70s with active or convalescent COVID-19. Here the CDR3 reads CASSGNRPNQPQHF. The CDR3 DNA reads as TGTGCCAGTAGTGGGAACAGGCCCAATCAGCCCCAGCATTTT.